These T cell receptor beta chains were read from a single sample in a study of human T cells and chemical hapten exposure. TCRdb passed the RACE reads through MiXCR, listing each CDR3 protein once. The sample yields some 99,000 distinct CDR3 sequences, about a tenth seen once. The material was whole blood, obtained in connection with sensitization to the hapten diphenylcyclopropenone (DPC). The receptors originated from a woman in her 40s with alopecia areata. Some clones in this sample may be carry-over from other donors' samples. CDR3s include the opening cysteine and the closing phenylalanine or tryptophan. The order of the fields is CDR3 protein, CDR3 DNA, D gene, V gene, J gene, clone size. A D gene is named only where the DNA matches it firmly. Size tells how often a clone was seen (once, few, many) or the class of an expanded clone, and some rows leave it out.

CASRGGLGDTQYF	TGTGCCAGCAGGGGAGGGCTGGGCGATACGCAGTATTTT	TRBD2	TRBV6-6	TRBJ2-3	-
CASSLGRAGEAFF	TGTGCCAGCAGCTTGGGCAGGGCCGGTGAAGCTTTCTTT	-	TRBV7-9	TRBJ1-1	many
CSVKTSGIGNEQFF	TGCAGCGTGAAGACTAGCGGGATTGGCAATGAGCAGTTCTTC	TRBD2	TRBV29-1	TRBJ2-1	-
CAITKRGPSYEQYF	TGTGCCATCACTAAGCGGGGGCCCTCCTACGAGCAGTACTTC	TRBD2	TRBV10-3	TRBJ2-7	-
CASSLTTGRNYGYTF	TGTGCCAGCAGCTTAACAACAGGGAGGAACTATGGCTACACCTTC	-	TRBV11-2	TRBJ1-2	-
CAISTGGSYNSPLHF	TGTGCCATCAGTACAGGGGGCTCCTATAATTCACCCCTCCACTTT	TRBD1	TRBV10-3	TRBJ1-6	-
CSVKPKGTSTDTQYF	TGCAGCGTTAAACCAAAAGGGACTAGCACAGATACGCAGTATTTT	-	TRBV29-1	TRBJ2-3	few
CASSFGSGGPDTQYF	TGTGCCAGCAGTTTCGGTAGCGGGGGGCCAGATACGCAGTATTTT	TRBD2	TRBV28	TRBJ2-3	few
CAIRGSGNQPQHF	TGTGCCATCAGGGGCAGTGGGAATCAGCCCCAGCATTTT	-	TRBV10-3	TRBJ1-5	many
CASSSIRQSTNEKLFF	TGTGCCAGCAGCTCCATTAGACAGTCAACTAATGAAAAACTGTTTTTT	-	TRBV21-1	TRBJ1-4	-
CASSQGPGVGYTF	TGCGCCAGCAGCCAAGGTCCAGGGGTTGGCTACACCTTC	-	TRBV4-3	TRBJ1-2	many
CAISATELNQPQHF	TGTGCCATCAGTGCGACGGAGCTCAATCAGCCCCAGCATTTT	-	TRBV10-3	TRBJ1-5	many
CAISESTFAGANVLTF	TGTGCCATCAGTGAGTCGACGTTTGCTGGGGCCAACGTCCTGACTTTC	-	TRBV10-3	TRBJ2-6	many
CASSFQGATEAFF	TGTGCCAGCAGTTTCCAGGGCGCCACTGAAGCTTTCTTT	-	TRBV12-3/TRBV12-4	TRBJ1-1	once
CASKFWQGSADTQYF	TGTGCCAGCAAGTTTTGGCAGGGGAGTGCAGATACGCAGTATTTT	-	TRBV6-6	TRBJ2-3	few
CASTLGPSTDTQYF	TGCGCCAGCACCCTCGGTCCGAGCACAGATACGCAGTATTTT	-	TRBV5-1	TRBJ2-3	many
CASYQGNTEAFF	TGTGCCAGCTATCAGGGGAACACTGAAGCTTTCTTT	-	TRBV6-2/TRBV6-3	TRBJ1-1	few
CATRRDRGLNEQFF	TGTGCCACCCGCCGGGACAGGGGGTTGAATGAGCAGTTCTTC	TRBD1	TRBV15	TRBJ2-1	many
CASSQSSGGLTYEQYF	TGTGCCAGCAGCCAATCTAGCGGGGGCCTGACCTACGAGCAGTACTTC	TRBD2	TRBV4-2	TRBJ2-7	few
CASSNPVDSLYNSPLHF	TGTGCCAGCAGTAACCCCGTGGACAGCCTCTATAATTCACCCCTCCACTTT	-	TRBV6-5	TRBJ1-6	many
CASSPDAGGSQPQHF	TGTGCCAGCTCACCGGACGCAGGGGGCAGTCAGCCCCAGCATTTT	TRBD1	TRBV18	TRBJ1-5	many
CASRLAGLGVGELFF	TGTGCCAGCAGGCTAGCGGGGTTGGGTGTCGGGGAGCTGTTTTTT	TRBD2	TRBV2	TRBJ2-2	many
CASSLVAGGYTDTQYF	TGTGCCAGCAGCTTAGTGGCGGGGGGGTACACAGATACGCAGTATTTT	TRBD2	TRBV7-2	TRBJ2-3	many
CASAGRTVSNYQETQYF	TGTGCCAGCGCCGGACGGACAGTAAGCAACTATCAAGAGACCCAGTACTTC	-	TRBV11-2	TRBJ2-5	-
CASSSGTDPSPLHF	TGCGCCAGCAGCTCCGGGACAGATCCTTCACCCCTCCACTTT	TRBD1	TRBV5-1	TRBJ1-6	many
CASSAGEARNEQFF	TGTGCCAGCAGCGCCGGAGAGGCCCGGAATGAGCAGTTCTTC	-	TRBV7-7	TRBJ2-1	many
CASSLGDRQDGYGYTF	TGCGCCAGCAGCTTGGGGGACCGTCAGGACGGCTATGGCTACACCTTC	-	TRBV5-1	TRBJ1-2	many
CASSLSVGQGNIQYF	TGTGCCAGCAGTTTATCCGTGGGACAGGGGAACATTCAGTACTTC	TRBD1	TRBV28	TRBJ2-4	-
CASSEISYGISTDTQYF	TGTGCCAGCAGCGAGATATCCTATGGGATTAGCACAGATACGCAGTATTTT	-	TRBV9	TRBJ2-3	few
CSATLKSYGYTF	TGCAGTGCTACCCTAAAGAGCTATGGCTACACCTTC	-	TRBV20-1	TRBJ1-2	-
CASSLAVSHAKNIQYF	TGTGCCAGCAGCTTAGCCGTCAGTCACGCCAAAAACATTCAGTACTTC	-	TRBV7-8	TRBJ2-4	few
CASSQGLISTDTQYF	TGTGCCAGCAGCCAAGGACTAATTAGCACAGATACGCAGTATTTT	-	TRBV4-2	TRBJ2-3	many
CASSLAPSSGNTGDTQYF	TGTGCCAGCAGCTTAGCCCCGTCTAGCGGGAATACCGGAGATACGCAGTATTTT	TRBD2	TRBV7-6	TRBJ2-3	few
CASSPPAGSYEQYF	TGTGCCAGCAGCCCGCCTGCCGGCTCCTACGAGCAGTACTTC	-	TRBV21-1	TRBJ2-7	few
CASSQATAYNSPLHF	TGCGCCAGCAGCCAAGCCACAGCCTATAATTCACCCCTCCACTTT	-	TRBV4-3	TRBJ1-6	many
CASSSLLEGPSYEQYF	TGTGCCAGCAGCTCCCTTTTGGAGGGACCATCCTACGAGCAGTACTTC	-	TRBV7-9	TRBJ2-7	few
CASSWDGSYEQYF	TGTGCCAGCAGTTGGGACGGCTCCTACGAGCAGTACTTC	-	TRBV28	TRBJ2-7	few
CASSPFGLELYNEQFF	TGTGCCAGCAGCCCGTTCGGACTAGAACTCTACAATGAGCAGTTCTTC	TRBD2	TRBV4-2	TRBJ2-1	once
CASSPGPGGTQHF	TGTGCCAGCAGTCCGGGACCGGGCGGGACCCAGCATTTT	-	TRBV3-1	TRBJ1-5	many
CASDPGRGPDQPQHF	TGTGCCAGCGATCCGGGTCGGGGACCGGATCAGCCCCAGCATTTT	-	TRBV6-6	TRBJ1-5	-